Listed here are 16 T cell receptor beta chains from one sample, sequenced in a study of identical twins. MiXCR, applied by TCRdb to the 5' RACE reads, yields one record per CDR3 protein. The data contain 250,000 or so distinct CDR3 sequences, about 8.9% of them singletons. The sample was also linked to a second study, of yellow fever vaccine responses in identical twins.

The sample was CD8+ T cells sorted from blood. Source of these receptors: a woman between 18 and 29 years old in good health.

This clonotype was seen a handful of times. The chain uses TRBV29-1 and TRBJ2-1, with 11 bases identical to TRBD2. Looked up from germline, CDR1 is SQVTM and CDR2 is ANQGSEA. This CDR3 has 15 residues. The V segment lost 0 bases and the J segment 7 bases; nucleotides outside the gene matches: 5. The CDR3, as DNA: TGCAGCGTTGAAGATAGGGCTAGCGGGGGGAATGAGCAGTTCTTC. This sequence encodes CSVEDRASGGNEQFF.

Many counts were recorded for this clonotype. The gene calls are TRBV12-3 or TRBV12-4 and TRBJ2-1, with TRBD1 identical over 8 bases. The CDR3 loop spans 15 amino acids. V lost 6 bases and J lost 4; bases outside the gene matches: 8. The CDR3 loop reads CASRQDREAYNEQFF. CDR3 in DNA: TGTGCCAGCAGACAGGACAGGGAAGCATACAATGAGCAGTTCTTC.

The chain combines TRBV7-9 with TRBJ2-3; D is unresolved. This CDR3 comprises 14 residues. V was trimmed by 3 bases and J by 2 bases, leaving 9 bases between them. CDR1 is SEHNR, CDR2 FQNEAQ, per germline (reference sequence). The CDR3 DNA follows: TGTGCCAGCAGCTTCCTAGAGCTCACAGATACGCAGTATTTT. Protein: CASSFLELTDTQYF.

The genes are TRBV30 and TRBJ2-6; a weak D match, TRBD2 (5 bases). The germline CDR1 and CDR2 sequences are GTSNPN and SVGIG (reference sequence). The CDR3 spans 15 residues. The V and J ends lost 0 bases and 4 bases respectively, with 10 bases between them. CDR3: CAWSVLGSGANVLTF. CDR3 DNA: TGTGCCTGGAGTGTACTAGGGTCCGGGGCCAACGTCCTGACTTTC.

This clonotype was seen ten or more times. The chain joins TRBV10-3 to TRBJ2-7; unclear D gene. V was pared by 0 bases and J by 3 bases, with 6 bases between. CDR1 and CDR2 from the germline V gene are ENHRY and SYGVKD. The CDR3 totals 13 residues. The CDR3 DNA sequence: TGTGCCATCAGTGAGTCCACTTACTACGAGCAGTACTTC. Translation: CAISESTYYEQYF.

Many counts were recorded for this clonotype. V usage is TRBV14 and J usage is TRBJ2-5, with TRBD2 matching 10 bases. Germline V gene data show CDR1 as SGHDN and CDR2 as FVKESK. The trim removed 0 bases at V and 0 bases at J, leaving 4 bases unmatched. The CDR3 loop spans 17 amino acids. The CDR3 protein is CASSQEPAGGYQETQYF. CDR3 DNA sequence: TGTGCCAGCAGCCAAGAGCCAGCGGGAGGGTACCAAGAGACCCAGTACTTC. Full variable domain (remainder filled in from reference TRBV14 and TRBJ2-5): EAGVTQFPSHSVIEKGQTVTLRCDPISGHDNLYWYRRVMGKEIKFLLHFVKESKQDESGMPNNRFLAERTGGTYSTLKVQPAELEDSGVYFCASSQEPAGGYQETQYFGPGTRLLVL.

This chain uses TRBV10-1 with TRBJ1-3; 7 bases align to TRBD1. The length of the CDR3 is 17 residues. V shed 6 bases, J shed 4 bases, and the junction held 15 bases outside the gene matches. The V gene's germline CDR1 is WNHNN and CDR2 SYGVQD (reference sequence). CDR3 protein: CASRKDREENEGNTIYF. CDR3 coding DNA: TGCGCCAGCAGAAAAGACAGGGAGGAGAATGAGGGAAACACCATATATTTT.

V and J are TRBV27 and TRBJ2-7; D unresolved. Germline V CDR1 and CDR2: MNHEY, SMNVEV (reference sequence). Deletions cut 3 bases from V and 6 bases from J, with 6 bases between. The CDR3 consists of 11 residues. The CDR3 DNA follows: TGTGCCAGCAGTTTTTACGGCGAGCAGTACTTC. This sequence encodes CASSFYGEQYF.

This clonotype was counted ten times or more. The J gene is TRBJ2-2, the V gene TRBV24-1; no definite D call. Germline CDR1 and CDR2: KGHDR and SFDVKD. CDR3 size: 15 residues. V was shortened by 0 bases and J by 5 bases, with 9 bases between the two germline ends. CDR3 sequence: CATSDLVDGTGELFF. In DNA, the CDR3 is TGTGCCACCAGTGATTTGGTGGATGGGACCGGGGAGCTGTTTTTT.

This clonotype was seen repeatedly, ten times or more. The chain links TRBV6-1 to TRBJ2-5; 10 bases are shared with TRBD1. This CDR3 is 17 amino acids long. The junction had 13 bases not matched to a gene; V was cut back by 4 bases and J by 5 bases. Looked up from germline, CDR1 is MNHNS and CDR2 is SASEGT. The CDR3 DNA reads as TGTGCCAGCAGTGGTATGACAGGGGGCGAAGGTGCGGAGACCCAGTACTTC. This translates into CASSGMTGGEGAETQYF.

This chain links TRBV6-2 or TRBV6-3 with TRBJ2-5; 8 bases are shared with TRBD1. The CDR3 is 14 residues long. Germline loops: CDR1 MNHEY, CDR2 SVGEGT. The V and J ends lost 3 bases and 5 bases, in that order; junction bases with no gene match: 5. In nucleotides, the CDR3 is TGTGCCAGCAGTTATGGCAGGGGGCTTGAGACCCAGTACTTC. It specifies CASSYGRGLETQYF.

Ten or more counts support this clonotype. The genes are TRBV7-9 and TRBJ2-7; 11 positions agree with TRBD1. Germline CDR1 is SEHNR and CDR2 is FQNEAQ (reference sequence). CDR3 length equals 16 residues. V trimming: 1 base; J trimming: 1 base; junction bases outside the gene matches: 3. The CDR3 bases are TGTGCCAGCAGCTTAGGGACAGGGGGCCGGTCCTACGAGCAGTACTTC. As protein: CASSLGTGGRSYEQYF.

The table lists this clonotype with a few counts. The rearrangement uses TRBV7-9 and TRBJ2-7; 7 bases are shared with TRBD1. CDR1 is SEHNR and CDR2 is FQNEAQ in the germline V gene (reference sequence). CDR3 length: 13 amino acids. Losses at the gene ends were 11 bases for V and 0 bases for J; bases not matched to a gene: 7. The DNA for the CDR3 is TGTGCCGGGCGGACAGGAATCTCCTACGAGCAGTACTTC. Protein sequence: CAGRTGISYEQYF. Drawing the rest from reference TRBV7-9 and TRBJ2-7, the complete variable domain is DTGVSQNPRHKITKRGQNVTFRCDPISEHNRLYWYRQTLGQGPEFLTYFQNEAQLEKSRLLSDRFSAERPKGSFSTLEIQRTEQGDSAMYLCAGRTGISYEQYFGPGTRLTVT.

This chain links TRBV6-8 with TRBJ1-4, with D perhaps matching TRBD1 (5 bases). CDR1 and CDR2 (germline): MNHGY, SAAAGT. This CDR3 contains 12 residues. CDR3 nucleotides: TGTCCTATGGCAGATCGGGGCGAAAAACTGTTTTTT. Residues: CPMADRGEKLFF.

The chain carries TRBV27 and TRBJ2-7; a weak D match, TRBD2 (5 bases). Trimming stripped 2 bases from V and 6 bases from J, with 11 bases between. The V gene's germline CDR1 is MNHEY and CDR2 SMNVEV (reference sequence). The CDR3 has 13 amino acids. The DNA of the CDR3 is TGTGCCAGCAGTTTACTAGCTTACACCGAGCAGTACTTC. It yields the protein CASSLLAYTEQYF.

The chain has TRBV20-1 and TRBJ2-7; 13 nucleotides line up with TRBD2. With 2 bases clipped from V and 5 bases from J, the junction kept 12 bases outside the gene matches. CDR1 DFQATT and CDR2 SNEGSKA come from the germline V gene (reference sequence). The CDR3 runs to 17 residues. The CDR3, as DNA: TGCAGTGCTAGAAAACGACTAGCGGGGGGCACTGGGGACGAGCAGTACTTC. Amino acids: CSARKRLAGGTGDEQYF.